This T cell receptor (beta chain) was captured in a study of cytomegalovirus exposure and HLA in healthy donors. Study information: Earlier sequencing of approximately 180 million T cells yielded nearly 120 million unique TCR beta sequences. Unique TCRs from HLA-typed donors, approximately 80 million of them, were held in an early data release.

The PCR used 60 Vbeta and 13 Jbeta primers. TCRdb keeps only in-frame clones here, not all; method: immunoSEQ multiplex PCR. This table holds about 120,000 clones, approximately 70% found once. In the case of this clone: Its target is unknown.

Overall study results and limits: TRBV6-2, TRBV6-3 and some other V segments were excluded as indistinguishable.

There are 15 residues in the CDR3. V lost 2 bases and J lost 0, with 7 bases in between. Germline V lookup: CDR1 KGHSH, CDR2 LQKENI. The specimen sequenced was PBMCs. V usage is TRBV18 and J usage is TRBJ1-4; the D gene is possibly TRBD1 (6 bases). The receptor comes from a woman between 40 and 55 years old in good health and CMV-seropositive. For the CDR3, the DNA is TGTGCCAGCTCACCAAGGGACACAACTAATGAAAAACTGTTTTTT. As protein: CASSPRDTTNEKLFF.